Sequencing of this T cell receptor (beta chain) was carried out in a study of read filtering for tumor transcriptome and immune sequencing. Across the study: Per sample, TCR-region reads ranged about 3.5 to 11 million by IR-seq, roughly 80 to 1273 by RNA-seq.

From roughly 390 ng of RNA, a library with molecular barcoded alpha/delta and beta/gamma adaptors was made. TCRdb reprocessed the reads with MiXCR, giving one entry per CDR3 protein. Of 85,000 or so distinct CDR3 sequences in the sample, approximately 13% were seen once. Trimming took 3 bases from V and 5 from J; bases not matched to a gene: 8. This CDR3 spans 16 amino acids. Per germline, CDR1 SEHNR and CDR2 FQNEAQ (reference sequence). Regarding the study as a whole: Correlation between methods rose after single-read clonotypes were removed. RNA-seq captured clonotypes less deeply and reliably than IR-seq.

In this sample, this clonotype turned up many times. Its antigen is not identified. The clonotype originates from a donor over 35 with multiple myeloma. Sequences were obtained from a population of CD138-negative cells sorted from bone marrow. The chain couples TRBV7-9 to TRBJ2-1, with 9 bases that match TRBD2. The CDR3 sequence: CASSLALLAGDNEQFF. CDR3 bases: TGTGCCAGCAGCTTGGCGCTATTAGCGGGAGACAATGAGCAGTTCTTC.